The 32 T cell receptor beta chains reported below all come from one sample, sequenced in a study of beta chain features in type 1 diabetes. Every isolated RNA sample was fully reverse transcribed, so sequencing captured expressed TCRB transcripts. Method: immunoSEQ multiplex PCR; TCRdb's copy keeps in-frame clones and lacks some. The table has roughly 250,000 clones, around 65% seen once. Specimen: naive CD4+ T cells from blood. Receptor source: a man aged 25-45 years in good health.

This clone was counted between two and nine times. This rearrangement joins TRBV4-2 to TRBJ2-5; D remains ambiguous. V gave up 0 bases and J gave up 5 bases, with 7 bases separating them. CDR3 length equals 13 residues. Germline loops: CDR1 LGHNA, CDR2 YNFKEQ. The CDR3 bases are TGTGCCAGCAGCCAAGACCGGCCCGAGACCCAGTACTTC. Protein: CASSQDRPETQYF.

The chain employs TRBV18 and TRBJ2-1; possible D gene TRBD2, 5 bases. V gave up 3 bases and J gave up 7 bases, with 16 bases separating them. Germline CDR1 and CDR2: KGHSH and LQKENI. The CDR3 length is 15 residues. CDR3 sequence (DNA): TGTGCCAGCTCACCCCCGGGGAGAATGGTAAATGAGCAGTTCTTC. The encoded protein is CASSPPGRMVNEQFF.

The gene calls are TRBV7-2 and TRBJ2-3; D is possibly TRBD2 (6 bases). V was clipped by 5 bases and J by 7 bases, with 16 bases between them. This CDR3 is built from 14 residues. Germline loops: CDR1 SGHTA, CDR2 FQGNSA. CDR3 loop: CASSPARTTNTQYF. DNA for the CDR3: TGTGCCAGCAGCCCGGCTCGGACTACAAATACGCAGTATTTT.

The chain employs TRBV7-6 and TRBJ1-4; no reliable D call. Germline-derived CDR1 and CDR2 are SGHVS and FNYEAQ. V lost 5 bases and J 8 bases, leaving 9 bases between the germline ends. The CDR3 has 12 amino acids. CDR3 bases: TGTGCCAGCAGCCCCGAAGGGGAAAAACTGTTTTTT. This gives the protein CASSPEGEKLFF.

This clone occurred a few times. This chain connects TRBV18 to TRBJ2-1, with 10 bases identical to TRBD2. Germline V CDR1 and CDR2: KGHSH, LQKENI. V lost 6 bases and J lost 13; bases outside the gene matches: 15. The CDR3 contains 15 residues. CDR3 loop: CASSPGSGLAMAQFF. The CDR3 DNA is TGTGCCAGCTCGCCCGGGTCGGGACTAGCGATGGCCCAGTTCTTC.

The sample holds a few counts of this clone. The DNA for the CDR3 is TGTGCCAGCAGCTTAGCGCAATCTGGCTCCTACGAGCAGTACTTC. This encodes CASSLAQSGSYEQYF. The rearrangement links TRBV7-2 to TRBJ2-7; no reliable D call. Germline CDR1 is SGHTA and CDR2 is FQGNSA. V lost 0 bases, J lost 0 bases, and 9 bases lay in between. The CDR3 is 15 amino acids. Drawing the rest from reference TRBV7-2 and TRBJ2-7, the complete variable domain is GAGVSQSPSNKVTEKGKDVELRCDPISGHTALYWYRQSLGQGLEFLIYFQGNSAPDKSGLPSDRFSAERTGGSVSTLTIQRTQQEDSAVYLCASSLAQSGSYEQYFGPGTRLTVT.

V and J are TRBV11-2 and TRBJ2-5; D remains ambiguous. CDR3 length: 13 amino acids. Germline V lookup: CDR1 SGHAT, CDR2 FQNNGV. V was shortened by 0 bases and J by 5 bases, with 7 bases between the two germline ends. In DNA form, the CDR3 reads TGTGCCAGCAGCTTAGAACGTGATGAGACCCAGTACTTC. Protein product: CASSLERDETQYF.

The chain carries TRBV7-2 and TRBJ2-1; 9 bases are a match to TRBD1. The CDR3 has 14 amino acids. Trimming removed 3 bases from V and 7 bases from J; junction bases left unmatched: 4. CDR1 and CDR2 (germline): SGHTA, FQGNSA. CDR3 sequence (DNA): TGTGCCAGCAGCTTGATGACAGGGGGGAATGAGCAGTTCTTC. Translating it yields CASSLMTGGNEQFF.

V gene TRBV18 combines with J gene TRBJ2-7; D not certain. V was pared by 3 bases and J by 2 bases, with 11 bases between. The CDR3 totals 14 residues. The germline CDR1 and CDR2 sequences are KGHSH and LQKENI. The chain's CDR3 is CASSPYVDPYEQYF. The CDR3 bases are TGTGCCAGCTCACCGTATGTAGATCCCTACGAGCAGTACTTC.

This clone was recorded a few times. V gene TRBV29-1 combines with J gene TRBJ2-1, with TRBD2 matching over 7 bases. The CDR3 consists of 13 residues. CDR1 is SQVTM, CDR2 ANQGSEA, per germline. J lost 7 bases, V lost 3 bases, and 6 bases had no gene match. CDR3 in amino acids: CSVERESRNEQFF. CDR3 DNA: TGCAGCGTTGAGCGGGAGAGTCGGAATGAGCAGTTCTTC.

The CDR3 sequence: CASIPQGYSNQPQHF. The CDR3 DNA is TGTGCCAGTATTCCTCAGGGTTATAGCAATCAGCCCCAGCATTTT. This chain connects TRBV19 to TRBJ1-5, with D maybe TRBD1 (5 bases). Trimming removed 7 bases at V and 0 bases at J, with 13 bases between. There are 15 residues in the CDR3. CDR1 is LNHDA, CDR2 SQIVND, per germline (reference sequence).

CDR3 sequence: CAWSPSRDRGHRNSPLHF. The CDR3 bases are TGTGCCTGGAGTCCGTCCCGGGACAGGGGGCATAGGAATTCACCCCTCCACTTT. The chain has TRBV30 and TRBJ1-6; 12 positions match TRBD1. The CDR3 is 18 residues long. V shed 2 bases and J 7 bases; nucleotides not matched to a gene: 12. Germline CDR1 and CDR2: GTSNPN and SVGIG (reference sequence).

The chain uses TRBV4-3 and TRBJ1-1; 7 bases are shared with TRBD1. From germline, CDR1 is LGHNA and CDR2 YSLEER. The CDR3 is 16 residues long. Unmatched junction bases numbered 8, after V lost 1 base and J lost 3 bases. DNA of the CDR3: TGCGCCAGCAGCCAAGTTCCACAGGGGTTAGACACTGAAGCTTTCTTT. It encodes CASSQVPQGLDTEAFF.

To note about this clone: The conserved closing phenylalanine or tryptophan is absent in this CDR3, likely reflecting a read error. Because the CDR3's place on the DNA is in doubt, the DNA is left out and the CDR3 is given as listed by TCRdb. The rearrangement links TRBV28 to TRBJ2-7; whether TRBD2, the table's D call, matches the DNA was not checked. The CDR3 comprises 15 residues, both ends counted. Germline V gene sequence: CDR1 MDHEN, CDR2 SYDVKM. CDR3 loop: CASSSARPSGRQHYL.

This chain connects TRBV19 to TRBJ2-5; D is undetermined. Germline CDR1 reads LNHDA; CDR2 reads SQIVND (reference sequence). V was shortened by 6 bases and J by 2 bases, with 10 bases between the two germline ends. CDR3 size: 13 residues. The CDR3 region is CASSRHLQETQYF. CDR3 sequence (DNA): TGTGCCAGTAGCCGACACCTACAAGAGACCCAGTACTTC.

The chain combines TRBV5-1 with TRBJ2-3, with a weak D call TRBD1 (5 bases). This CDR3 has 14 amino acids. The V gene's germline CDR1 is SGHRS and CDR2 YFSETQ. Trimming left V 2 bases short and J 4 bases short, with 11 bases between. The CDR3 nucleotides read TGCGCCAGCAGCTTCTTCGACAGAGCAGATACGCAGTATTTT. Translating it yields CASSFFDRADTQYF.

This chain joins TRBV7-2 and TRBJ2-1; D unresolved. The V gene lost 1 base and the J gene lost 8 bases, with 12 bases spanning the gap. Germline values: CDR1 SGHTA, CDR2 FQGNSA. CDR3 size: 14 residues. This CDR3 is CASSLDYLRDEQFF. CDR3 coding DNA: TGTGCCAGCAGCTTAGATTACCTTAGAGATGAGCAGTTCTTC.

There are a few counts of this clone. The chain is built from TRBV10-1 and TRBJ2-1; TRBD1 might be the D (6 bases). There are 15 residues in the CDR3. Trimming left V 0 bases short and J 6 bases short, with 12 bases between. Germline CDR1 is WNHNN and CDR2 is SYGVQD (reference sequence). The CDR3 here is CASSESVRGVNEQFF. The CDR3 bases are TGCGCCAGCAGTGAGTCGGTCAGGGGTGTCAATGAGCAGTTCTTC.

The chain has TRBV5-6 and TRBJ2-3; D possibly corresponds to TRBD1 (6 bases). Germline V gives CDR1 SGHDT, CDR2 YYEEEE. The CDR3 has 13 amino acids. V was pared by 0 bases and J by 4 bases, with 6 bases between. CDR3 protein: CASSLGGPDTQYF. CDR3 coding DNA: TGTGCCAGCAGCTTGGGGGGGCCAGATACGCAGTATTTT.

This clone was detected only a few times. The rearrangement uses TRBV30 and TRBJ2-1; D unresolved. The germline V and J ends were trimmed by 2 bases and 7 bases, with 12 bases remaining between them. This CDR3 has 13 amino acids. The V gene's germline CDR1 is GTSNPN and CDR2 SVGIG (reference sequence). The CDR3 DNA sequence: TGTGCCTGGAGTCTCCAATTCCTAAATGAGCAGTTCTTC. Translated, it gives CAWSLQFLNEQFF.

This clone has only one observation. DNA for the CDR3: TGTGCCACCAGCAGGGGACAGAGCTACTTCTATGGCTACACCTTC. This gives the protein CATSRGQSYFYGYTF. The chain recombines TRBV15 with TRBJ1-2; 7 bases align to TRBD1. Germline assignment: CDR1 LNHNV and CDR2 YYDKDF (reference sequence). This CDR3 region has 15 residues. Germline trimming cut 3 bases from V and 4 bases from J; bases unmatched to any gene: 8.

V usage is TRBV7-2 and J usage is TRBJ2-4; D gene ambiguous. Germline CDR1 and CDR2: SGHTA and FQGNSA. V was pared by 1 base and J by 2 bases, with 9 bases between. The CDR3 spans 15 residues. In nucleotides, the CDR3 is TGTGCCAGCAGCTTAGTTGGGCAGACCAAAAACATTCAGTACTTC. It is translated as CASSLVGQTKNIQYF.

The V call is TRBV14, the J call TRBJ2-1; 8 bases align to TRBD2. The CDR3 has 18 residues. CDR1 and CDR2 (germline): SGHDN, FVKESK. V lost 0 bases to trimming and J lost 2 bases; unmatched junction nucleotides: 9. Here the CDR3 DNA reads TGTGCCAGCAGCCAAGAGTCGTTAGGCGGGGGGACCTACAATGAGCAGTTCTTC. The encoded protein is CASSQESLGGGTYNEQFF.

The J gene is TRBJ1-1, the V gene TRBV29-1; 7 bases line up with TRBD1. The CDR3 is 12 residues long. With V trimmed by 6 bases and J by 5 bases, 6 bases remained unmatched. The germline V gene encodes CDR1 SQVTM and CDR2 ANQGSEA. The CDR3: CSVGQVRTEAFF. CDR3 nucleotide sequence: TGCAGCGTAGGACAGGTTCGAACTGAAGCTTTCTTT. Combining the CDR3 with reference TRBV29-1 and TRBJ1-1 gives the whole variable domain SAVISQKPSRDICQRGTSLTIQCQVDSQVTMMFWYRQQPGQSLTLIATANQGSEATYESGFVIDKFPISRPNLTFSTLTVSNMSPEDSSIYLCSVGQVRTEAFFGQGTRLTVV.

The chain recombines TRBV13 with TRBJ2-5, with TRBD2 matching 7 bases. The germline V gene has CDR1 PRHDT and CDR2 FYEKMQ (reference sequence). V gave up 6 bases and J gave up 2 bases; unmatched junction bases: 3. The CDR3 spans 13 residues. For the CDR3, the DNA is TGTGCCAGCAGTTCCGGGAGGCAAGAGACCCAGTACTTC. Residues: CASSSGRQETQYF.

This chain connects TRBV7-2 to TRBJ2-2; 8 bases are a match to TRBD1. Germline lookup yields CDR1 SGHTA and CDR2 FQGNSA. This CDR3 has 14 amino acids. V shed 5 bases, J shed 3 bases, and the junction held 2 bases outside the gene matches. The chain's CDR3 is CASSVQGDTGELFF. The DNA for the CDR3 is TGTGCCAGCAGCGTACAGGGGGACACCGGGGAGCTGTTTTTT.

This clone was seen a few times. This chain joins TRBV10-3 and TRBJ2-7; the match to TRBD2 covers 13 bases. V gave up 2 bases and J gave up 5 bases; unmatched junction bases: 3. CDR1 ENHRY and CDR2 SYGVKD come from the germline V gene. This CDR3 is 15 amino acids long. The CDR3 protein is CAISELGTSGDEQYF. Here the CDR3 DNA reads TGTGCCATCAGTGAGCTCGGGACTAGCGGGGACGAGCAGTACTTC.

The chain couples TRBV27 to TRBJ1-2, with D unclear. Germline lookup yields CDR1 MNHEY and CDR2 SMNVEV (reference sequence). V gave up 8 bases and J gave up 0 bases, with 13 bases separating them. The CDR3 sequence is 14 residues long. The CDR3 DNA follows: TGTGCCAGCTCGGACCTGACCGCTAACTATGGCTACACCTTC. The encoded protein is CASSDLTANYGYTF.

The rearrangement joins TRBV5-1 to TRBJ2-5; D may correspond to TRBD1 or TRBD2 (5 bases each). Germline CDR1 reads SGHRS; CDR2 reads YFSETQ. The CDR3 runs to 16 residues. Between the trimmed V and J ends, which lost 4 bases and 4 bases, there was a span of 20 bases. CDR3 residues: CASSPTGSPGPETQYF. Written as DNA, the CDR3 is TGCGCCAGCAGCCCCACCGGGTCTCCGGGGCCAGAGACCCAGTACTTC.

The gene calls are TRBV29-1 and TRBJ1-1; a possible D gene is TRBD1 (6 bases). CDR3 length: 12 residues. V dropped 5 bases and J dropped 1 base, with 8 bases sitting between them. Germline V gene sequence: CDR1 SQVTM, CDR2 ANQGSEA. CDR3 sequence reads: CSVRDKNTEAFF. The CDR3 DNA is TGCAGCGTTCGGGACAAGAACACTGAAGCTTTCTTT.

This clone came up a few times. The chain couples TRBV6-5 to TRBJ2-3, with a possible D match to TRBD2 (5 bases). Germline V CDR1 and CDR2: MNHEY, SVGAGI. V shed 6 bases and J shed 3 bases, with 10 bases lying between them. The CDR3 has 13 residues. DNA for the CDR3: TGTGCCAGCAGCAACAGAGGGACAGATACGCAGTATTTT. This codes for CASSNRGTDTQYF.

The chain employs TRBV29-1 and TRBJ1-2; no clear D gene. The germline V gene encodes CDR1 SQVTM and CDR2 ANQGSEA. Deletions cut 4 bases from V and 10 bases from J, with 13 bases between. This CDR3 spans 11 amino acids. In DNA form, the CDR3 reads TGCAGCGTTGTGGGAGGCGTGTACTACACCTTC. This gives the protein CSVVGGVYYTF. Combining the CDR3 with reference TRBV29-1 and TRBJ1-2 gives the whole variable domain SAVISQKPSRDICQRGTSLTIQCQVDSQVTMMFWYRQQPGQSLTLIATANQGSEATYESGFVIDKFPISRPNLTFSTLTVSNMSPEDSSIYLCSVVGGVYYTFGSGTRLTVV.